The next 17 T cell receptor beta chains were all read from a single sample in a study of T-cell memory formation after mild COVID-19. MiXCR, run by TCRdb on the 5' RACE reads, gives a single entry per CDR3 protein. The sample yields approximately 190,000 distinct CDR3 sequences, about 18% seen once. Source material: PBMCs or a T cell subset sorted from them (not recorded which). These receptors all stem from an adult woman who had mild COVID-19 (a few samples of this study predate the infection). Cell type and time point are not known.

This CDR3 is CASSLEGAGGSYNEQFF. The CDR3 DNA is TGTGCCAGCAGCTTAGAGGGGGCGGGAGGCTCCTACAATGAGCAGTTCTTC. This sequence joins TRBV7-2 and TRBJ2-1, with D maybe TRBD2 (8 bases). V was trimmed by 1 base and J by 0 bases, leaving 13 bases between them. Looked up from germline, CDR1 is SGHTA and CDR2 is FQGNSA. CDR3 length equals 17 residues.

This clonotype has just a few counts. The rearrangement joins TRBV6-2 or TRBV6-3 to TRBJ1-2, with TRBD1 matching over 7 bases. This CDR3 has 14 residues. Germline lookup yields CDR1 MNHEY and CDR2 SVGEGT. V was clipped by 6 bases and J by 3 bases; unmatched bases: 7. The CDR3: CASRRTTGDYGYTF. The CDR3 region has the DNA TGTGCCAGCAGAAGAACTACAGGGGACTATGGCTACACCTTC.

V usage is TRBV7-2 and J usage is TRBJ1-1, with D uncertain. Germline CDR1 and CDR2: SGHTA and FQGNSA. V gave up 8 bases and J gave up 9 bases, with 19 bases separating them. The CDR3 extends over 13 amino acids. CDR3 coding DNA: TGTGCCAGCTCAGCAACAGTGGACCTAAAAGCTTTCTTT. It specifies CASSATVDLKAFF.

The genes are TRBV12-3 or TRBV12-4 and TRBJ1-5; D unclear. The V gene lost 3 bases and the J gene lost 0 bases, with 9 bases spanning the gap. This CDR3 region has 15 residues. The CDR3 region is CASSFGQHSNQPQHF. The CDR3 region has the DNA TGTGCCAGCAGTTTTGGGCAGCATAGCAATCAGCCCCAGCATTTT.

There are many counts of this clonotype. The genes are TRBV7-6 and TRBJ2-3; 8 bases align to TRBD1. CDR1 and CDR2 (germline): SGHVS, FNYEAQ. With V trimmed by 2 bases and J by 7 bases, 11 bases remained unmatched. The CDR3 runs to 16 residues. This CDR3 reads CASSLPPDRAENTQYF. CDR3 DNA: TGTGCCAGCAGCTTACCTCCGGACAGGGCTGAAAATACGCAGTATTTT.

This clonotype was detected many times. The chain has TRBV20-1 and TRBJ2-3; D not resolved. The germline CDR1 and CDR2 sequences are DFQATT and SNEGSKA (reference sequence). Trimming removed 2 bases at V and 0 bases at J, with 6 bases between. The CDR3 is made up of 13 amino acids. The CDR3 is CSARLGSTDTQYF. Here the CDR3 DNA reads TGCAGTGCTAGACTCGGGAGCACAGATACGCAGTATTTT.

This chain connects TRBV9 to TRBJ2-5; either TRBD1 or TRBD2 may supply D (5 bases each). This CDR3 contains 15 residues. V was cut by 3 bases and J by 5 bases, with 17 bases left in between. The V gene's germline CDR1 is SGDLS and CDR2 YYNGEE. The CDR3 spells CASSAGAPTVETQYF. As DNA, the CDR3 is TGTGCCAGCAGCGCCGGGGCCCCCACGGTGGAGACCCAGTACTTC.

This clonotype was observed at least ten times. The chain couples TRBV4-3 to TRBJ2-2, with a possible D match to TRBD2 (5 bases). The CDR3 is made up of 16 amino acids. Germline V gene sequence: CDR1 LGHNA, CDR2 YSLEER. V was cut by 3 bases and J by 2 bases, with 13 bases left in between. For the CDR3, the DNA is TGCGCCAGCAGCCAGGACGGGAACCTTAACACCGGGGAGCTGTTTTTT. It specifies CASSQDGNLNTGELFF.

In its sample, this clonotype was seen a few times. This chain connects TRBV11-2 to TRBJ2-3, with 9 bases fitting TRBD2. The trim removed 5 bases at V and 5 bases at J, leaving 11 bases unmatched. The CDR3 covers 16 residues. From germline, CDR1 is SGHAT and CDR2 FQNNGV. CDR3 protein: CASSPTSGSGGDTQYF. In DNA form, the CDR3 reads TGTGCCAGCAGCCCTACTAGCGGGTCAGGGGGAGATACGCAGTATTTT.

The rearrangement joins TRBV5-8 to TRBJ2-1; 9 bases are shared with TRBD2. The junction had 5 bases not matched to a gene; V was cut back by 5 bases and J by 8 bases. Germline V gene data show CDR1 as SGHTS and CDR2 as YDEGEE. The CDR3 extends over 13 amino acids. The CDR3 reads CASSTGTSYEQFF. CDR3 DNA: TGTGCCAGCAGTACCGGGACTAGCTATGAGCAGTTCTTC.

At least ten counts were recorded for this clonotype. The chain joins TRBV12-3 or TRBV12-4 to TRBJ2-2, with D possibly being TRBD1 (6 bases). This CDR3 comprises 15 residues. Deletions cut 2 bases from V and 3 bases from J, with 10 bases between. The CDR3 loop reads CASSLSQGYTGELFF. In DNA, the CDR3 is TGTGCCAGCAGTTTAAGCCAGGGGTACACCGGGGAGCTGTTTTTT.

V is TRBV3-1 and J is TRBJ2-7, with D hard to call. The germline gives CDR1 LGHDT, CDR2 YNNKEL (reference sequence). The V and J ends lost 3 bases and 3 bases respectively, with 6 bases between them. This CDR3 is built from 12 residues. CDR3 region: CASSHANYEQYF. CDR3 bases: TGTGCCAGCAGCCACGCCAACTACGAGCAGTACTTC.

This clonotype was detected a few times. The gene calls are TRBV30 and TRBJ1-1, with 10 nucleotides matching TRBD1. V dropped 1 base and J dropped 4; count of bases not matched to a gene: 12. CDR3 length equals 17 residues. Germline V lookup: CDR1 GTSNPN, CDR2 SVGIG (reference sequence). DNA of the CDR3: TGTGCCTGGAGTGGAGGGGCTAGGGACAGGGGATCCACTGAAGCTTTCTTT. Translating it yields CAWSGGARDRGSTEAFF.

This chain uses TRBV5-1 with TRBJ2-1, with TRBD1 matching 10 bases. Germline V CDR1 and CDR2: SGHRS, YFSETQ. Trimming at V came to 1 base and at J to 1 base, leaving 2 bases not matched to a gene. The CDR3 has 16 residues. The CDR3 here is CASSLTGQGSYNEQFF. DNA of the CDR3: TGCGCCAGCAGCTTGACGGGACAGGGGTCCTACAATGAGCAGTTCTTC.

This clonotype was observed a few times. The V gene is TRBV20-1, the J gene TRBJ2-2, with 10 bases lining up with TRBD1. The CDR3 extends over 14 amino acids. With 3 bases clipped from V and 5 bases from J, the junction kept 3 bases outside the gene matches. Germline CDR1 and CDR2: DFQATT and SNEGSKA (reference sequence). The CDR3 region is CSASRGQGTGELFF. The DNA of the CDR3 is TGCAGTGCTAGTAGGGGACAGGGGACCGGGGAGCTGTTTTTT.

The CDR3 DNA follows: TGTGCCAGCAGTTCGACAGGGGGGAACAGCTCCTACGAGCAGTACTTC. This encodes CASSSTGGNSSYEQYF. V and J are TRBV12-3 or TRBV12-4 and TRBJ2-7, with 9 nucleotides matching TRBD1. Germline trimming cut 4 bases from V and 0 bases from J; bases unmatched to any gene: 7. The CDR3 has 16 amino acids.

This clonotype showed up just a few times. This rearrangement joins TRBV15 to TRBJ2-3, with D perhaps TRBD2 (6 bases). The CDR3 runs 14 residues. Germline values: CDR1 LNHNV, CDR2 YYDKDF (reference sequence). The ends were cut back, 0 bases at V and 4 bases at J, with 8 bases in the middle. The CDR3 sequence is CATSREGGADTQYF. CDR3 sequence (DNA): TGTGCCACCAGCAGAGAAGGAGGGGCAGATACGCAGTATTTT.